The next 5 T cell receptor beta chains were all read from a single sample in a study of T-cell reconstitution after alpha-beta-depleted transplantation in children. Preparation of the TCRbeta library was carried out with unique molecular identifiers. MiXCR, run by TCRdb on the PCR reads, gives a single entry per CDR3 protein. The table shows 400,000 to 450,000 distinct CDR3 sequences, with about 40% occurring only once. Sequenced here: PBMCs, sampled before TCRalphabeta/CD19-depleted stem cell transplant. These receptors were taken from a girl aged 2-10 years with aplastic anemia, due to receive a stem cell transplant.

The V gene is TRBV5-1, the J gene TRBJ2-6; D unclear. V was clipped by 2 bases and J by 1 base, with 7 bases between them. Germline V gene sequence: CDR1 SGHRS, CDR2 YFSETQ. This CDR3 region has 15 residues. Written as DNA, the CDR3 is TGCGCCAGCAGCTTTGTTTTGTCTGGGGCCAACGTCCTGACTTTC. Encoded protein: CASSFVLSGANVLTF.

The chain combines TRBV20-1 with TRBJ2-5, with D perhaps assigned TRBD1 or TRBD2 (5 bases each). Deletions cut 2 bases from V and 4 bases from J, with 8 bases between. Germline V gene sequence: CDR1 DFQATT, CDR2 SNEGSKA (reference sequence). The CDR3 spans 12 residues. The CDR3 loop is CSARWGSETQYF. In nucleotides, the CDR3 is TGCAGTGCTAGATGGGGGTCAGAGACCCAGTACTTC.

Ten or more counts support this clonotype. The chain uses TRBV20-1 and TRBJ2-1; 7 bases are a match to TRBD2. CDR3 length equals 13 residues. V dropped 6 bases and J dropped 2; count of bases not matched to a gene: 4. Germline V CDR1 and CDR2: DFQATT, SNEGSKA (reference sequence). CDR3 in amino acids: CSAPRGTYNEQFF. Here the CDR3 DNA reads TGCAGTGCCCCGCGGGGGACCTACAATGAGCAGTTCTTC.

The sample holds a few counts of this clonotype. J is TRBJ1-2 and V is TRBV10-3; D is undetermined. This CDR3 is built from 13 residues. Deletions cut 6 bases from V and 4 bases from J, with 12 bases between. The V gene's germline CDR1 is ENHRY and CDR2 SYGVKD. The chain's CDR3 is CAIRDGSGYGYTF. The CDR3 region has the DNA TGTGCCATCAGGGACGGAAGCGGCTATGGCTACACCTTC.

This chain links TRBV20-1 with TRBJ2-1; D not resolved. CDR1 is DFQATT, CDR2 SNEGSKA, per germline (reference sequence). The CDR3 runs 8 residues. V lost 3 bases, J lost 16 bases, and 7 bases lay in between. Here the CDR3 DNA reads TGCAGTGCTAGTAAGGATTTCTTC. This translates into CSASKDFF.